This TCR beta chain was captured by sequencing in a study of glioma-infiltrating T cells after dendritic cell vaccination. Note on this clone: No antigen is known for it.

Specified time point: after dendritic cell vaccination, including at tumor progression/relapse. Germline lookup yields CDR1 SGHVS and CDR2 FQNEAQ. V lost 3 bases, J lost 5 bases, and 11 bases stayed unmatched. The CDR3 has 16 residues. The repertoire was sequenced with immunoSEQ multiplex PCR; TCRdb's copy has only in-frame clones and lacks some. Among 90,000 to 95,000 clones listed, around four fifths were seen once. Study-level points and caveats: Patients with more pretreatment TILs had longer time to progression and survival.

This TCR was sampled from a human donor with glioblastoma. Sequencing was performed on blood, taken after dendritic cell vaccination. This rearrangement joins TRBV7-8 to TRBJ2-7; 9 bases map to TRBD1. CDR3 sequence (DNA): TGTGCCAGCAGCTTGGTTCCCGGGACAGGGAGCCACGAGCAGTACTTC. Its translation is CASSLVPGTGSHEQYF. Using reference TRBV7-8 and TRBJ2-7 for the parts outside the CDR3, the full variable domain is GAGVSQSPRYKVAKRGQDVALRCDPISGHVSLFWYQQALGQGPEFLTYFQNEAQLDKSGLPSDRFFAERPEGSVSTLKIQRTQQEDSAVYLCASSLVPGTGSHEQYFGPGTRLTVT.